The rows below give T cell receptor beta chains drawn from one sample of a study of OX40 agonist ivuxolimab in advanced cancers. Here immunoSEQ multiplex PCR was the method, and the copy in TCRdb shows in-frame clones only, minus some. The table has 60,000 or so clones, 80% to 85% seen once. Source: CD4+ or CD8+ T cells sorted from blood, taken in a trial of the OX40 agonist ivuxolimab. Every receptor here comes from an adult with an advanced solid tumor such as melanoma, head and neck, liver or kidney cancer. CDR3s include the opening cysteine and the closing phenylalanine or tryptophan. D genes are given only for firm matches. Part of the rows lack a size; the others show once, few, many or a class for expanded clones.

size	V	J	D	DNA	CDR3
-	TRBV4-3	TRBJ2-7	-	TGCGCCAGCAGCCAAGATCCTCGGGGTTTCCACGAGCAGTACTTC	CASSQDPRGFHEQYF
-	TRBV10-3	TRBJ1-6	TRBD1	TGTGCCATCAGGGTGGGACAGGGGGCTTCTAATTCACCCCTCCACTTT	CAIRVGQGASNSPLHF
-	TRBV5-4	TRBJ2-3	TRBD2	TGTGCCAGCAGCTTGTCGGGGGGTCGGCGCACAGATACGCAGTATTTT	CASSLSGGRRTDTQYF
-	TRBV2	TRBJ1-5	-	TGTGCCAGCAGCGCAGGGAGTCAGGGCAATCAGCCCCAGCATTTT	CASSAGSQGNQPQHF
-	TRBV5-1	TRBJ2-7	TRBD2	TGCGCCAGCAGCTTGGTAGCAGCGGGAGGGGGGTACGAGCAGTACTTC	CASSLVAAGGGYEQYF
-	TRBV5-1	TRBJ1-2	TRBD1	TGCGCCAGCAGCCCCGGCGACAGGGGAGACGGCTACACCTTC	CASSPGDRGDGYTF
-	TRBV6-1	TRBJ2-7	-	TGTGCCAGCAGTGACCAGGACATCTACCCCACCTACGAGCAGTACTTC	CASSDQDIYPTYEQYF
-	TRBV5-5	TRBJ1-1	TRBD1	TGTGCCAGCAGCTTGGAGGACAGGGGAAGAACTGAAGCTTTCTTT	CASSLEDRGRTEAFF
-	TRBV15	TRBJ1-3	TRBD1	TGTGCCACCAGCAGGGGACAGGGGATTTTCTCTGGAAACACCATATATTTT	CATSRGQGIFSGNTIYF
few	TRBV4-3	TRBJ1-2	-	TGCGCCAGCAGCCAAGTGATTGCAGGGCGCGGCTACACCTTC	CASSQVIAGRGYTF
-	TRBV2	TRBJ2-7	-	TGTGCCAGCAGTGAAGGGGCGGGACACCTCTCCTACGAGCAGTACTTC	CASSEGAGHLSYEQYF
-	TRBV19	TRBJ1-2	-	TGTGCCAGTACCCCGAGGGAATATGGCTACACCTTC	CASTPREYGYTF
-	TRBV27	TRBJ1-5	TRBD1	TGTGCCAGCAGTCAAACTACAGGGGCGGGGAAATTTAGCAATCAGCCCCAGCATTTT	CASSQTTGAGKFSNQPQHF
-	TRBV19	TRBJ2-7	TRBD2	TGTGCCAGTAGTTCCGGACTAGCGGGAGGGTCTCACGAGCAGTACTTC	CASSSGLAGGSHEQYF
-	TRBV7-8	TRBJ1-2	TRBD1	TGTGCCAGCAGCTTAACCGGGACAGTGGATGGCTACACCTTC	CASSLTGTVDGYTF
-	TRBV18	TRBJ1-4	-	TGTGCCAGCTCACCAGGGGGCTCGGGGTTCGAAAAACTGTTTTTT	CASSPGGSGFEKLFF
-	TRBV7-9	TRBJ2-2	-	TGTGCCAGCAGCTTGGGACAGAACACCGGGGAGCTGTTTTTT	CASSLGQNTGELFF
-	TRBV2	TRBJ1-4	-	TGTGCCAGCAGTGCGGGAGGAGGGGAAAAACTGTTTTTT	CASSAGGGEKLFF
-	TRBV2	TRBJ1-3	TRBD1	TGTGCCAGCAGTATGGACAGGGGCTCTGGAAACACCATATATTTT	CASSMDRGSGNTIYF
-	TRBV9	TRBJ2-1	TRBD2	TGTGCCAGCAGCGGCCCTAGCGGGGGGGCCTACAATGAGCAGTTCTTC	CASSGPSGGAYNEQFF
once	TRBV29-1	TRBJ2-1	-	TGCAGCGTTGCGGACCCCTTTGGGTACAATGAGCAGTTCTTC	CSVADPFGYNEQFF
-	TRBV7-2	TRBJ1-5	-	TGTGCCAGCAGCTTATTTACTGGACAGTCCCAGCCCCAGCATTTT	CASSLFTGQSQPQHF
-	TRBV29-1	TRBJ2-2	-	TGCAGCGTTTATTCGGCGGCGAACACCGGGGAGCTGTTTTTT	CSVYSAANTGELFF
-	TRBV5-5	TRBJ1-1	-	TGTGCCAGCAGCTTTAGGGGAGGATCGGAGAACACTGAAGCTTTCTTT	CASSFRGGSENTEAFF
-	TRBV7-8	TRBJ2-3	-	TGTGCCAGCAGCTCAGTGGGCGGGGACACAGATACGCAGTATTTT	CASSSVGGDTDTQYF
-	TRBV13	TRBJ2-7	TRBD2	TGTGCCAGCAGCATAATGACTAGCGGACTGTACTTC	CASSIMTSGLYF
-	TRBV29-1	TRBJ1-1	TRBD1	TGCAGCGTTGAAGACTACAGGGGTAGGAACACTGAAGCTTTCTTT	CSVEDYRGRNTEAFF
many	TRBV6-5	TRBJ2-5	TRBD2	TGTGCCAGCAGGATGATAGCGGGAGAGACCCAGTACTTC	CASRMIAGETQYF
once	TRBV28	TRBJ1-5	-	TGTGCCAGCCAACTCACCCTAACCCAGCCCCAGCATTTT	CASQLTLTQPQHF
-	TRBV4-2	TRBJ2-3	TRBD2	TGTGCCAGCAGCCCGGGACTAGCGGGAGCGGCAGATACGCAGTATTTT	CASSPGLAGAADTQYF
-	TRBV28	TRBJ1-4	-	TGTGCCAGCAGCCTGCTCCAGGGGTTGGGTGAAAAACTGTTTTTT	CASSLLQGLGEKLFF
-	TRBV15	TRBJ1-5	-	TGTGCCACCAGCAGAGATAAAGCAGGCGTCCAGCCCCAGCATTTT	CATSRDKAGVQPQHF
-	TRBV6-5	TRBJ2-5	-	TGTGCCAGCAGCTTGGGTGGGGGGTACCAAGAGACCCAGTACTTC	CASSLGGGYQETQYF
-	TRBV30	TRBJ2-3	-	TGTGCCTGGAGTGATGAGGGAGTCAACACAGATACGCAGTATTTT	CAWSDEGVNTDTQYF
-	TRBV5-4	TRBJ1-2	-	TGTGCCAGCAGCTTGGAGGCCACTCTGAACTATGGCTACACCTTC	CASSLEATLNYGYTF